This TCR beta chain came from a study of blood T cell repertoires in COVID-19. Study context: The United States, Italy and Spain provided the acute and convalescent COVID-19 samples. The analysed material was cDNA or gDNA that came from T cells, B-cell-depleted T cells, or PBMCs.

The ends lost 5 bases at V and 5 bases at J; junction bases unmatched: 4. The germline gives CDR1 SSHAT, CDR2 FNYEAQ (reference sequence). There are 13 residues in the CDR3. The assay was immunoSEQ multiplex PCR, and TCRdb's table has in-frame clones only and misses some. In the table there are 150,000 to 200,000 clones, 70% to 80% of which are singletons. J is TRBJ2-7 and V is TRBV7-7; TRBD1 matches at 9 bases. This receptor was obtained from a woman aged 35 to 49 with COVID-19, enrolled during active disease. Sequencing was done on a sample of peripheral blood. As DNA, the CDR3 is TGTGCCAGCAGCACCGGGACAGGGAACGAGCAGTACTTC. Amino acids: CASSTGTGNEQYF. The entire variable domain, with the rest obtained from reference TRBV7-7 and TRBJ2-7, is as follows: GAGVSQSPRYKVTKRGQDVTLRCDPISSHATLYWYQQALGQGPEFLTYFNYEAQPDKSGLPSDRFSAERPEGSISTLTIQRTEQRDSAMYRCASSTGTGNEQYFGPGTRLTVT.